The T cell receptor beta chain described here comes from a study of blood T cell repertoires in COVID-19 (dated by TCRdb to 2020 to 2022). Some background on the complete study: Collaborator samples came from the United States, Italy and Spain and covered acute and convalescent phases of COVID-19. The repertoires were released in a freely available public database meant as a resource for research on the immune response to SARS-CoV-2. The samples were drawn from the first 160 participants of the ongoing ImmuneRACE study and from some 1,300 subjects provided by 6 global collaborators. Deeply sampled blood TCRbeta repertoires from subjects exposed to, actively infected with, or recovered from COVID-19 were included in the dataset. A de-identified subject ID, COVID-19 status, age in years and sex were almost always included in the sample metadata. The prospective study material was composed of cDNA or gDNA derived from T cells, B-cell-depleted T cells, or PBMCs. Where available, HLA class I and class II types were obtained from metadata supplied by the sample provider rather than from assay-based typing.

The collaborating institutions used their own protocols to collect whole blood in K2EDTA tubes. For TCRbeta analysis, collaborator samples were shipped as frozen whole blood, as isolated PBMCs, or as DNA extracted from either sample type. Comments on this clone: The specificity of this receptor is unknown. No much larger clone is present one base from it, and per-base qualities are unavailable.

Findings and caveats that apply to the study as a whole: The quantity of clinical and demographic metadata differed by source and by participant and was supplied without curation.

TCRbeta CDR3 regions were amplified from genomic DNA using the immunoSEQ Assay, a bias-controlled multiplex PCR. In the paper's pipeline: The number of nucleated cells in each sample was estimated from the amplification of reference gene primers within the assay. To quantify the absolute abundance of each unique TCRbeta CDR3 rearrangement, sequence reads were collapsed and filtered. Productive Simpson clonality was computed per sample as the square root of Simpson's diversity index over productive rearrangements. This is the immuneACCESS table as TCRdb keeps it, with only in-frame sequences that have V and J called. A part of the clones is gone; compared with another copy, unresolved V genes explain less than half, and the rest is unexplained. The V and J calls and clone size are taken from that table; D and trimming were inferred from the DNA. Here the sample has about 120,000 clones; less than 85% occur a single time. The top ten hold 3% to 4% of the sample.

From its cysteine to its phenylalanine, the CDR3 spans 13 amino acids. Only the CDR3 portion is preserved as DNA: 39 bases, with reading frame beginning at the first base. The germline V gene (reference sequence) provides CDR1 LNHDA and CDR2 SQIVND. V has 3 bases trimmed and J has 5 bases trimmed; junction bases matching no gene number 2. Recombination connected TRBV19 to TRBJ2-7; 9 bases in the middle match TRBD2. The TCR originated in a woman older than 75 with acute or convalescent COVID-19. Sequencing was performed on peripheral blood. The CDR3 here reads CASSMASGDEQYF. The DNA is as follows: TGTGCCAGTAGTATGGCTAGCGGGGACGAGCAGTACTTC.